This T cell receptor beta chain stems from a study of T-cell memory formation after mild COVID-19. Study-level information: The two donors had largely donor-specific TCR clusters. Whole-study results and caveats: Confirmation of SARS-CoV-2 specificity was lacking for second-wave clones peaking day 37. Mainly CM and EM harbored the contracting CD4+ clones; mainly EMRA harbored the CD8+ ones.

Germline V gives CDR1 SGHVS, CDR2 FQNEAQ. Losses at the gene ends were 5 bases for V and 5 bases for J; bases not matched to a gene: 8. This CDR3 spans 15 amino acids. To note about this clonotype: Its antigen remains unidentified.

With constant-segment primers, 5'RACE yielded cDNA libraries of TCR alpha and TCR beta that carried sample barcodes and UMIs. TCRdb used MiXCR to reprocess the 5' RACE reads, holding one entry per CDR3 protein. Altogether about 120,000 distinct CDR3 sequences are present, roughly 15% being singletons, with the ten largest covering about 15%. The sequenced material came from PBMCs or a T cell subset sorted from them (not recorded which). The chain couples TRBV7-8 to TRBJ2-3, with 9 bases fitting TRBD2. The TCR sequence derives from an adult woman who had mild COVID-19 (a few samples of this study predate the infection). Cell type and time point are not known. DNA of the CDR3: TGTGCCAGCAGCGTCGGCGGGGGGGCTAAAGATACGCAGTATTTT. As protein: CASSVGGGAKDTQYF.